This T cell receptor (beta chain) is from a study of cytomegalovirus exposure and HLA in healthy donors. CDR1 is SGHNT and CDR2 is YYREEE in the germline V gene (reference sequence). V trimming: 3 bases; J trimming: 7 bases; junction bases outside the gene matches: 10. This CDR3 has 15 residues. General study findings and limits: A cluster of highly shared sequence variants was likely a sequencing artifact. Certain indistinguishable V segments, among them TRBV6-2 and TRBV6-3, were excluded.

With regard to this clone: Antigen: not known.

PCR involved 60 Vbeta and 13 Jbeta primers. This table comes from immunoSEQ multiplex PCR, and its TCRdb copy is limited to in-frame clones, with some not included. The sample features some 110,000 clones, with around 2.4% in its top ten. This TCR was recovered from a man aged 35-49 years in good health and CMV-seronegative. This chain uses TRBV5-4 with TRBJ2-1; TRBD2 aligns across 7 bases. Input material: PBMCs. The CDR3 spells CASSSRWPSGNEQFF. CDR3 nucleotides: TGTGCCAGCAGCTCGAGGTGGCCTAGCGGAAATGAGCAGTTCTTC.